Following are 29 T cell receptor beta chains from one sample sequenced in a study of T cells in Graves' hyperthyroidism and ophthalmopathy. The TCR beta CDR3 regions underwent amplification using RNA transcripts as the source. HTBI primers drove first-round RT-PCR of the TCR CDR3. TCRdb fed the multiplex PCR reads into MiXCR, producing one record per CDR3 protein. The table lists more than 300,000 distinct CDR3 sequences, roughly a sixth of them singletons. The sequenced sample consisted of blood. These TCRs come from a woman aged 30 to 39 with Graves' hyperthyroidism that later progressed to Graves' ophthalmopathy.

Concerning this clonotype: This may stem from a read error, because a much larger clone lies one nucleotide away. The chain carries TRBV10-3 and TRBJ2-7; perhaps TRBD1 as D (5 bases). The CDR3 is made up of 15 amino acids. Germline CDR1 and CDR2: ENHRY and SYGVKD. The CDR3 DNA is TGTGCCACCAGTGTAGACAGCCTACGAGTCTACGAGCAGTACTTC. Translating it yields CATSVDSLRVYEQYF.

This clonotype was detected a few times. The genes are TRBV7-9 and TRBJ2-7; no clear D. CDR1 SEHNR and CDR2 FQNEAQ come from the germline V gene (reference sequence). CDR3 size: 11 residues. Deletions cut 3 bases from V and 3 bases from J, with 3 bases between. CDR3 nucleotide sequence: TGTGCCAGCAGCTTCGTCTACGAGCAGTACTTC. This gives the protein CASSFVYEQYF.

This clonotype has just a few counts. The rearrangement uses TRBV19 and TRBJ1-1; D is unresolved. This CDR3 has 15 amino acids. The ends were cut back, 3 bases at V and 5 bases at J, with 16 bases in the middle. Per germline, CDR1 LNHDA and CDR2 SQIVND (reference sequence). The CDR3 protein is CASSMENVQLTEAFF. As DNA, the CDR3 is TGTGCCAGTAGTATGGAAAACGTGCAATTGACTGAAGCTTTCTTT.

Concerning this clonotype itself: The DNA is left out, because the CDR3 cannot be placed on it with certainty; the CDR3 is given as TCRdb lists it. The chain recombines TRBV7-9 with TRBJ2-2; the D call TRBD2 from the table was never checked on the DNA. Germline assignment: CDR1 SEHNR and CDR2 FQNEAQ (reference sequence). The CDR3 spans 17 residues, counting both ends. The CDR3 is CASSYSTPGLRAGELFF.

This clonotype was detected many times. The rearrangement joins TRBV7-9 to TRBJ2-2; D is uncertain. The germline CDR1 and CDR2 sequences are SEHNR and FQNEAQ (reference sequence). This CDR3 contains 14 residues. The V and J ends lost 5 bases and 4 bases respectively, with 11 bases between them. CDR3 DNA: TGTGCCAGCAGCCCTGTGGGAATCACCGGGGAGCTGTTTTTT. Protein product: CASSPVGITGELFF.

This clonotype was recorded at least ten times. The chain employs TRBV12-3 or TRBV12-4 and TRBJ2-2; D perhaps matches TRBD1 (6 bases). The CDR3 spans 16 residues. V gave up 5 bases and J gave up 2 bases, with 15 bases separating them. CDR3 loop: CASSPTQGSNTGELFF. The CDR3 coding sequence is TGTGCCAGCAGTCCTACACAGGGTAGTAACACCGGGGAGCTGTTTTTT.

V gene TRBV19 combines with J gene TRBJ2-1; D perhaps matches TRBD2 (7 bases). V dropped 0 bases and J dropped 2 bases, with 17 bases sitting between them. CDR3 length equals 18 residues. Germline values: CDR1 LNHDA, CDR2 SQIVND (reference sequence). In DNA form, the CDR3 reads TGTGCCAGTAGTATAGATAAGGGGGGGGCGAGAACCTACAATGAGCAGTTCTTC. Encoded protein: CASSIDKGGARTYNEQFF.

At least ten counts were recorded for this clonotype. The chain has TRBV7-8 and TRBJ2-3; D possibly corresponds to TRBD1 (6 bases). This CDR3 has 14 amino acids. Germline lookup yields CDR1 SGHVS and CDR2 FQNEAQ. Trimming shortened V by 8 bases and J by 2 bases, and 14 bases separated the two germline ends. CDR3 residues: CASDKGHPTDTQYF. CDR3 in DNA: TGTGCCAGCGACAAGGGACACCCCACAGATACGCAGTATTTT.

This clonotype was seen only a few times. The gene calls are TRBV7-9 and TRBJ2-1; D uncertain. CDR1 is SEHNR, CDR2 FQNEAQ, per germline (reference sequence). This CDR3 spans 16 amino acids. Trimming took 1 base from V and 6 from J, leaving 16 bases between them. This CDR3 reads CASSLDDGHAPNEQFF. Written as DNA, the CDR3 is TGTGCCAGCAGCTTAGATGACGGCCATGCCCCCAATGAGCAGTTCTTC.

There are many counts of this clonotype. The V and J genes are TRBV7-8 and TRBJ2-3; TRBD2 matches 10 bases. The CDR3 has 16 residues. Germline V CDR1 and CDR2: SGHVS, FQNEAQ. Losses at the gene ends were 5 bases for V and 4 bases for J; bases not matched to a gene: 9. The CDR3 coding sequence is TGTGCCAGCAGCGGGAGGGGTAGCGGGGGGTCAGATACGCAGTATTTT. Residues: CASSGRGSGGSDTQYF.

The rearrangement uses TRBV7-8 and TRBJ1-5, with 7 bases fitting TRBD1. CDR3 size: 20 residues. After removal of 1 base from V and 3 bases from J, the junction contained 18 bases not matched to a gene. Germline V gene data show CDR1 as SGHVS and CDR2 as FQNEAQ. The CDR3 loop is CASSLVSWGEDGTVNQPQHF. The CDR3 DNA is TGTGCCAGCAGCTTAGTGTCTTGGGGCGAAGACGGGACAGTCAATCAGCCCCAGCATTTT.

This clonotype was picked up a small number of times. The chain employs TRBV19 and TRBJ1-2; D gene unclear. Germline lookup yields CDR1 LNHDA and CDR2 SQIVND (reference sequence). Trimming cost V 5 bases and J 4 bases, with 20 bases left between them. The CDR3 covers 16 residues. The CDR3 nucleotides read TGTGCCAGTAGTTCTAACCTGCCCCAGGAAAGCTATGGCTACACCTTC. Amino acids: CASSSNLPQESYGYTF.

At least ten counts were recorded for this clonotype. The CDR3 DNA reads as TGTGCCAGCGCCCTGACCCTAGCGGGGAATGAGCAGTTCTTC. It translates to CASALTLAGNEQFF. This chain joins TRBV28 and TRBJ2-1; TRBD2 matches at 9 bases. This CDR3 is 14 amino acids long. J lost 7 bases, V lost 8 bases, and 9 bases had no gene match. CDR1 and CDR2 (germline): MDHEN, SYDVKM.

V usage is TRBV7-9 and J usage is TRBJ1-3; D is unresolved. Germline V CDR1 and CDR2: SEHNR, FQNEAQ (reference sequence). The CDR3 covers 13 residues. V dropped 2 bases and J dropped 2 bases, with 4 bases sitting between them. CDR3 sequence: CASSLIPGNTIYF. CDR3 DNA: TGTGCCAGCAGCTTAATTCCTGGAAACACCATATATTTT.

This clonotype was seen many times. The genes are TRBV20-1 and TRBJ2-1, with a weak D call TRBD2 (5 bases). Germline V gives CDR1 DFQATT, CDR2 SNEGSKA (reference sequence). This CDR3 has 12 residues. The ends were cut back, 6 bases at V and 6 bases at J, with 12 bases in the middle. The CDR3 DNA is TGCAGTGCAAATGGACTTATCAATGAGCAGTTCTTC. Translating it yields CSANGLINEQFF.

This clonotype has a count of ten or more. The rearrangement uses TRBV6-1 and TRBJ2-7; the D call may be TRBD1 or TRBD2 (6 bases each). The V gene's germline CDR1 is MNHNS and CDR2 SASEGT. V was trimmed by 5 bases and J by 3 bases, leaving 23 bases between them. This CDR3 has 17 residues. The CDR3 loop is CASSTRGGQNSIYEQYF. For the CDR3, the DNA is TGTGCCAGCAGTACCCGGGGAGGACAGAATAGTATCTACGAGCAGTACTTC.

V usage is TRBV7-9 and J usage is TRBJ2-2; 7 nucleotides agree with TRBD1. Germline V gene sequence: CDR1 SEHNR, CDR2 FQNEAQ (reference sequence). The CDR3 is 16 amino acids. The junction had 6 bases not matched to a gene; V was cut back by 3 bases and J by 2 bases. The CDR3 loop reads CASSFPGQTNTGELFF. CDR3 DNA: TGTGCCAGCAGCTTTCCGGGACAGACTAACACCGGGGAGCTGTTTTTT.

This clonotype was counted many times. The chain recombines TRBV11-2 with TRBJ2-7; the D gene is possibly TRBD2 (5 bases). Germline V gene data show CDR1 as SGHAT and CDR2 as FQNNGV. The ends were cut back, 9 bases at V and 1 base at J, with 13 bases in the middle. The CDR3 has 13 residues. This CDR3 reads CASWFGESYEQYF. The CDR3, as DNA: TGTGCCAGTTGGTTCGGGGAGTCCTACGAGCAGTACTTC.

This clonotype was seen many times. This chain links TRBV15 with TRBJ2-1; D gene unclear. This CDR3 has 13 amino acids. CDR1 is LNHNV and CDR2 is YYDKDF in the germline V gene (reference sequence). The V end lost 6 bases, the J end lost 0 bases, and 6 bases lay between the germline ends. DNA for the CDR3: TGTGCCACCAGTGAACTCTCCTACAATGAGCAGTTCTTC. Protein product: CATSELSYNEQFF.

Ten or more counts support this clonotype. V and J are TRBV2 and TRBJ2-1; a possible D gene is TRBD1 (6 bases). The CDR3 totals 13 residues. V lost 6 bases and J 7 bases, leaving 13 bases between the germline ends. CDR1 is SNHLY, CDR2 FYNNEI, per germline. The CDR3 DNA follows: TGTGCCAGCAGAGCAGACAGGATGAATGAGCAGTTCTTC. Translating gives CASRADRMNEQFF.

This clonotype was picked up many times. V gene TRBV29-1 combines with J gene TRBJ2-5; 8 bases fit TRBD1. Trimming took 6 bases from V and 4 from J; bases not matched to a gene: 7. CDR3 size: 13 residues. Germline CDR1 SQVTM, CDR2 ANQGSEA. The CDR3 DNA is TGCAGCGTCCTCGGACAGGGCGGAGAGACCCAGTACTTC. Protein product: CSVLGQGGETQYF.

This rearrangement joins TRBV4-1 to TRBJ1-1, with 9 bases that match TRBD1. After removal of 4 bases from V and 1 base from J, the junction contained 7 bases not matched to a gene. This CDR3 comprises 16 residues. Looked up from germline, CDR1 is MGHRA and CDR2 is YSYEKL. CDR3: CASSLGQGPSNTEAFF. The CDR3 region has the DNA TGCGCCAGCAGCCTGGGACAGGGCCCGTCGAACACTGAAGCTTTCTTT.

The rearrangement links TRBV6-2 or TRBV6-3 to TRBJ2-3; D might be TRBD1 (7 bases). V lost 2 bases and J 0 bases, leaving 18 bases between the germline ends. CDR1 is MNHEY and CDR2 is SVGEGT in the germline V gene. CDR3 length equals 18 residues. The DNA of the CDR3 is TGTGCCAGCAGTTACGTCGGGGGCAGACAGGGTAGCACAGATACGCAGTATTTT. Translating gives CASSYVGGRQGSTDTQYF.

The chain recombines TRBV18 with TRBJ1-1; D unresolved. This CDR3 contains 16 residues. Trimming took 0 bases from V and 0 from J, leaving 11 bases between them. Looked up from germline, CDR1 is KGHSH and CDR2 is LQKENI. CDR3 bases: TGTGCCAGCTCACCACCCGGAGCGGATATGAACACTGAAGCTTTCTTT. As protein: CASSPPGADMNTEAFF. The whole variable domain, filled in from reference TRBV18 and TRBJ1-1, reads NAGVMQNPRHLVRRRGQEARLRCSPMKGHSHVYWYRQLPEEGLKFMVYLQKENIIDESGMPKERFSAEFPKEGPSILRIQQVVRGDSAAYFCASSPPGADMNTEAFFGQGTRLTVV.

The chain employs TRBV10-3 and TRBJ2-2; the D is unclear. V lost 3 bases to trimming and J lost 1 base, with 12 bases between them. The CDR3 spans 16 residues. Looked up from germline, CDR1 is ENHRY and CDR2 is SYGVKD. The CDR3 DNA is TGTGCCATCAGTGATCCCCCAGATCTGAACACCGGGGAGCTGTTTTTT. This translates into CAISDPPDLNTGELFF.

Many counts were recorded for this clonotype. The chain links TRBV6-2 or TRBV6-3 to TRBJ1-5; possible D gene TRBD1, 6 bases. The CDR3 has 12 residues. The germline CDR1 and CDR2 sequences are MNHEY and SVGEGT. Trimming removed 5 bases from V and 7 bases from J, with 9 bases in between. In DNA, the CDR3 is TGTGCCAGCAGTACAGGGCTGCAGCCCCAGCATTTT. Translation gives CASSTGLQPQHF.

This clonotype was seen many times. The chain has TRBV20-1 and TRBJ2-3, with D maybe TRBD2 (6 bases). Per germline, CDR1 DFQATT and CDR2 SNEGSKA (reference sequence). V lost 4 bases and J 2 bases, leaving 13 bases between the germline ends. The CDR3 totals 14 residues. CDR3 sequence reads: CSATYGGVTDTQYF. For the CDR3, the DNA is TGCAGTGCTACGTACGGAGGGGTCACAGATACGCAGTATTTT.

The J gene is TRBJ2-7, the V gene TRBV4-2, with 10 bases fitting TRBD2. Trimming took 0 bases from V and 2 from J; bases not matched to a gene: 10. Germline CDR1 reads LGHNA; CDR2 reads YNFKEQ. The CDR3 contains 18 residues. The CDR3: CASSQDSSDLAGAYEQYF. In DNA, the CDR3 is TGTGCCAGCAGCCAAGATAGTTCAGATCTAGCGGGGGCCTACGAGCAGTACTTC.

This clonotype has ten or more counts. V and J are TRBV14 and TRBJ1-1; no firm D call. CDR1 SGHDN and CDR2 FVKESK come from the germline V gene. This CDR3 is 14 amino acids long. Trimming left V 1 base short and J 3 bases short, with 9 bases between. The CDR3 is CASSQVEGYTEAFF. CDR3 nucleotides: TGTGCCAGCAGCCAAGTAGAGGGTTACACTGAAGCTTTCTTT.